What follows are 6 T cell receptor beta chains derived from one specimen sequenced in a study of shared clonotypes between healthy human individuals. The repertoire was sequenced with immunoSEQ multiplex PCR; TCRdb's copy has only in-frame clones and lacks some. The sample carries millions of clones, approximately 93% recorded once. The sequenced sample consisted of naive CD4+ T cells from PBMCs. Subset here: CD45RA+ positively selected. Receptor source: a man between 18 and 29 years old in good health. Some clones in this sample may be carry-over from other donors' samples.

The V gene is TRBV4-2, the J gene TRBJ1-3; 11 bases map to TRBD1. Germline-derived CDR1 and CDR2 are LGHNA and YNFKEQ. V lost 4 bases and J lost 1; bases outside the gene matches: 9. This CDR3 spans 18 amino acids. The CDR3 DNA reads as TGTGCCAGCAGCCGAGCACCGGGACAGGGGGTTTCTGGAAACACCATATATTTT. Its translation: CASSRAPGQGVSGNTIYF.

A word on this clone: Other DNA sequences in the sample encode the same CDR3. The rearrangement links TRBV5-1 to TRBJ2-1, with TRBD2 matching over 11 bases. Unmatched junction bases numbered 4, after V lost 4 bases and J lost 4 bases. The CDR3 is 15 residues long. Germline V lookup: CDR1 SGHRS, CDR2 YFSETQ. CDR3 region: CASSAGLAAYNEQFF. The DNA of the CDR3 is TGCGCCAGCAGCGCGGGACTAGCGGCATACAATGAGCAGTTCTTC.

The J gene is TRBJ2-7, the V gene TRBV5-1, with D possibly TRBD1 on 6 matching bases. The CDR3 contains 13 residues. Looked up from germline, CDR1 is SGHRS and CDR2 is YFSETQ. Trimming shortened V by 1 base and J by 7 bases, and 12 bases separated the two germline ends. The CDR3 loop is CASSLQGPWEQYF. As DNA, the CDR3 is TGCGCCAGCAGCTTGCAGGGGCCTTGGGAGCAGTACTTC.

The V gene is TRBV6-1, the J gene TRBJ2-1; weak D call: TRBD1 (6 bases). This CDR3 is 15 amino acids long. Trimming took off 1 base at V and 9 bases at J, with 16 bases between the two ends. The germline V gene has CDR1 MNHNS and CDR2 SASEGT. The DNA of the CDR3 is TGTGCCAGCAGTGAAGTAGACACCTCCAGGGGTGAGCAGTTCTTC. Translated: CASSEVDTSRGEQFF.

Only one count was recorded for this clone. This rearrangement joins TRBV7-6 to TRBJ2-7; 10 bases agree with TRBD2. There are 15 residues in the CDR3. CDR1 is SGHVS and CDR2 is FNYEAQ in the germline V gene. J was trimmed by 3 bases and V by 4 bases; bases with no gene match: 6. The CDR3 reads CASSSQGTSVYEQYF. The DNA of the CDR3 is TGTGCCAGCAGCTCCCAGGGGACTAGCGTCTACGAGCAGTACTTC.

The chain has TRBV19 and TRBJ1-2, with TRBD1 identical over 8 bases. The CDR3 extends over 15 amino acids. V dropped 5 bases and J dropped 4; count of bases not matched to a gene: 9. Germline CDR1 is LNHDA and CDR2 is SQIVND (reference sequence). Here the CDR3 reads CASSVFGQGFYGYTF. CDR3 sequence (DNA): TGTGCCAGTAGTGTTTTTGGACAGGGCTTCTATGGCTACACCTTC.